These T cell receptor beta chains were read from a single sample in a study of T cell responses to AZD1222 COVID-19 vaccine. Clones were sequenced by immunoSEQ multiplex PCR, and TCRdb holds only the in-frame ones, with some missing. The data contain around 140,000 clones, around 90% of them singletons. Sequenced material: peripheral blood, taken 28 days after the second AZD1222 dose. The receptor set was obtained from an adult who received the AZD1222 COVID-19 vaccine. Both conserved end residues are part of each CDR3. The D gene is left open where the match is weak. Clone size, where shown, is once, few, many, or a class for clones that have expanded.

size	D	V	J	length	DNA	CDR3
.	.	TRBV5-5	TRBJ1-2	15	TGTGCCAGCAGCCCCGACGCCGGGGCCCTCTATGGCTACACCTTC	CASSPDAGALYGYTF
.	TRBD1	TRBV18	TRBJ1-5	17	TGTGCCAGCTCACCACCTGACGGGACAGGGGGTCCTCAGCCCCAGCATTTT	CASSPPDGTGGPQPQHF
.	.	TRBV6-5	TRBJ1-2	10	TGTGCCAGCAGTTATAGAGGCTACACCTTC	CASSYRGYTF
.	.	TRBV3-1/TRBV3-2	TRBJ1-4	13	TGTGCCAGCAGCCCTACAGGGAATGAAAAACTGTTTTTT	CASSPTGNEKLFF
.	.	TRBV5-5	TRBJ1-2	13	TGTGCCAGCAGCCCGGACCCTTTCTATGGCTACACCTTC	CASSPDPFYGYTF
.	.	TRBV27	TRBJ1-1	16	TGTGCCAGCAGACCGCTTCCACAGATATTGAACACTGAAGCTTTCTTT	CASRPLPQILNTEAFF
.	.	TRBV15	TRBJ2-7	13	TGTGCCACCAGCAGAGTTGACAGCTACGAGCAGTACTTC	CATSRVDSYEQYF
.	.	TRBV18	TRBJ1-2	14	TGTGCCAGCTCACCACCGAGCAGGGAAGATGGCTACACCTTC	CASSPPSREDGYTF
.	.	TRBV5-1	TRBJ1-4	15	TGCGCCAGCAGCTTGGGGACAGTTGGGGGGGAAAAACTGTTTTTT	CASSLGTVGGEKLFF
.	.	TRBV5-1	TRBJ2-2	14	TGCGCCAGCAGCTGGGCTAGCCACACCGGGGAGCTGTTTTTT	CASSWASHTGELFF
once	.	TRBV5-8	TRBJ1-5	15	TGTGCCAGCAGAAAGGGGCGTCTTAGCAATCAGCCCCAGCATTTT	CASRKGRLSNQPQHF
.	TRBD1	TRBV4-1	TRBJ2-1	15	TGCGCCAGCAGCCAAGATCAGGGGACAGGATATTCTCAGTTCTTC	CASSQDQGTGYSQFF
once	.	TRBV4-2	TRBJ1-6	15	TGTGCCAGCAGCCAAGAGAGGGGCCCGAATTCACCCCTCCACTTT	CASSQERGPNSPLHF
.	.	TRBV7-2	TRBJ1-1	12	TGTGCCAGCAGCTTAGCGTGGGGTGAAGCTTTCTTT	CASSLAWGEAFF
.	.	TRBV4-1	TRBJ1-6	15	TGCGCCAGCAGCCACTTACAGGGACCTTCGGGACCCCTCCACTTT	CASSHLQGPSGPLHF
.	TRBD2	TRBV6-2/TRBV6-3	TRBJ2-3	17	TGTGCCAGCAGTTCTTTTAGCGGGAGGTCTAGCACAGATACGCAGTATTTT	CASSSFSGRSSTDTQYF
.	.	TRBV5-8	TRBJ1-5	12	TGTGCCAGCAGCTTACAAAATCAGCCCCAGCATTTT	CASSLQNQPQHF